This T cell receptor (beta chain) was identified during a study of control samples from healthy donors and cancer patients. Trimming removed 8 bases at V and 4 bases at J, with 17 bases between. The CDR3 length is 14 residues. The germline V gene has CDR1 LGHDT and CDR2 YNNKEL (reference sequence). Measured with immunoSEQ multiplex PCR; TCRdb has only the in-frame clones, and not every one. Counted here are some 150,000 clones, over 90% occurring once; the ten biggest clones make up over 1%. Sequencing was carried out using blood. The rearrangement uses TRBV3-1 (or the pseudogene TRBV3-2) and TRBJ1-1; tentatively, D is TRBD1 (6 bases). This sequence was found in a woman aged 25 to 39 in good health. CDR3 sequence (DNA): TGTGCCAGCCTTCAAACAGGGAGTCCCACTGAAGCTTTCTTT. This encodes CASLQTGSPTEAFF.